These T cell receptor beta chains were read from a single sample in a study of OX40 agonist ivuxolimab in advanced cancers. This table comes from immunoSEQ multiplex PCR, and its TCRdb copy is limited to in-frame clones, with some not included. The table lists around 70,000 clones, around 87% of them singletons. The specimen was CD4+ or CD8+ T cells sorted from blood, collected in a trial of the OX40 agonist ivuxolimab. These TCRs come from an adult with an advanced solid tumor such as melanoma, head and neck, liver or kidney cancer. Both conserved end residues are part of each CDR3. The D gene is left open where the match is weak. Clone sizes are given selectively: once, few, many, or a class where the clone is expanded.

d_gene,j_gene,v_gene,abundance,CDR3aa,CDR3nt
.,TRBJ2-7,TRBV28,.,CASSRGILGSYEQYF,TGTGCCAGCAGCCGGGGGATTCTGGGTTCCTACGAGCAGTACTTC
.,TRBJ2-7,TRBV5-6,.,CASSLGLLAYEQYF,TGTGCCAGCAGCTTAGGACTTCTGGCCTACGAGCAGTACTTC
TRBD2,TRBJ2-7,TRBV29-1,.,CSVEASGSPYEQYF,TGCAGCGTTGAGGCTAGCGGGAGCCCCTACGAGCAGTACTTC
.,TRBJ2-7,TRBV29-1,.,CSVRRDGSYEQYF,TGCAGCGTCCGCCGGGACGGGTCCTACGAGCAGTACTTC
.,TRBJ1-1,TRBV28,.,CASSNQRNTEAFF,TGTGCCAGCAGTAACCAGAGAAACACTGAAGCTTTCTTT
.,TRBJ2-5,TRBV2,.,CASRMPGGQETQYF,TGTGCCAGCAGAATGCCAGGGGGGCAAGAGACCCAGTACTTC
.,TRBJ2-1,TRBV7-2,.,CASRGDRRGNEQFF,TGTGCCAGCAGGGGGGACCGTAGGGGCAATGAGCAGTTCTTC
.,TRBJ2-3,TRBV6-5,.,CASRRRGTDTQYF,TGTGCCAGCAGAAGGAGAGGCACAGATACGCAGTATTTT
.,TRBJ2-1,TRBV19,.,CASSIIRGSSYNEQFF,TGTGCCAGTAGTATTATACGGGGGTCTTCCTACAATGAGCAGTTCTTC
.,TRBJ2-5,TRBV20-1,.,CSATGQETQYF,TGCAGTGCTACAGGGCAAGAGACCCAGTACTTC
TRBD1,TRBJ2-6,TRBV19,.,CASSDRGAGANVLTF,TGTGCCAGTAGCGACAGGGGAGCTGGGGCCAACGTCCTGACTTTC
TRBD1,TRBJ2-7,TRBV2,.,CASRGTGGVRNEQYF,TGTGCCAGCAGGGGGACAGGGGGCGTCAGGAACGAGCAGTACTTC
.,TRBJ1-4,TRBV15,.,CATSSGRIGKLFF,TGTGCCACCAGCAGCGGACGTATCGGAAAACTGTTTTTT
.,TRBJ2-1,TRBV7-3,.,CASSVTPLNENEQFF,TGTGCCAGCAGCGTGACTCCGCTAAATGAGAATGAGCAGTTCTTC
TRBD1,TRBJ2-3,TRBV25-1,.,CASSDPPGGIFGDTQYF,TGTGCCAGCAGTGACCCTCCAGGGGGCATTTTCGGAGATACGCAGTATTTT
.,TRBJ2-1,TRBV4-3,.,CASSQDAYNEQFF,TGCGCCAGCAGCCAAGACGCTTACAATGAGCAGTTCTTC
.,TRBJ1-5,TRBV6-6,.,CASGYISNQPQHF,TGTGCCAGCGGATATATTAGCAATCAGCCCCAGCATTTT
.,TRBJ1-5,TRBV9,.,CASSVEGVGTEGPQPQHF,TGTGCCAGCAGCGTAGAGGGGGTCGGGACGGAAGGCCCTCAGCCCCAGCATTTT
TRBD2,TRBJ2-3,TRBV7-9,.,CASSSGLAIVTDTQYF,TGTGCCAGCAGCTCGGGACTAGCGATCGTCACAGATACGCAGTATTTT
TRBD1,TRBJ2-1,TRBV15,.,CATSRLDRDNNEQFF,TGTGCCACCAGCAGGTTGGACAGGGATAACAATGAGCAGTTCTTC
.,TRBJ2-4,TRBV28,.,CASSILIADVAKNIQYF,TGTGCCAGCAGTATCCTCATAGCGGACGTAGCCAAAAACATTCAGTACTTC
.,TRBJ1-5,TRBV14,.,CTSSQGSNQPQHF,TGTACCAGCAGCCAGGGTAGCAATCAGCCCCAGCATTTT
.,TRBJ1-3,TRBV6-5,.,CASSYGGTGNTIYF,TGTGCCAGCAGTTACGGGGGGACGGGAAACACCATATATTTT
TRBD1,TRBJ1-6,TRBV7-2,.,CASSYELWDRGNSPLHF,TGTGCCAGCAGTTATGAGCTGTGGGACAGGGGAAATTCACCCCTCCACTTT
.,TRBJ1-5,TRBV15,.,CATSRDRARERRQPQHF,TGTGCCACCAGCAGAGATCGAGCCAGGGAAAGGAGGCAGCCCCAGCATTTT
.,TRBJ2-7,TRBV10-3,once,CAISEGGGLYEQYF,TGTGCCATCAGTGAGGGGGGCGGTCTCTACGAGCAGTACTTC
TRBD1,TRBJ2-3,TRBV10-2,once,CASSGQGITDTQYF,TGCGCCAGCAGCGGACAGGGAATCACAGATACGCAGTATTTT
.,TRBJ2-2,TRBV19,.,CASSIGHFRTGELFF,TGTGCCAGTAGTATCGGGCACTTTCGGACCGGGGAGCTGTTTTTT
.,TRBJ2-5,TRBV9,.,CASSVEGGETQYF,TGTGCCAGCAGCGTAGAGGGGGGAGAGACCCAGTACTTC
.,TRBJ1-3,TRBV5-6,.,CASSRKVDVNTIYF,TGTGCCAGCAGCCGGAAAGTGGATGTAAACACCATATATTTT
TRBD2,TRBJ2-2,TRBV28,.,CASSLSWTSGRGELFF,TGTGCCAGCAGTTTATCTTGGACTAGCGGGAGGGGGGAGCTGTTTTTT
TRBD2,TRBJ2-3,TRBV11-2,.,CASSLGGRDDTQYF,TGTGCCAGCAGCTTAGGAGGGAGGGATGATACGCAGTATTTT
.,TRBJ2-2,TRBV7-2,.,CASSPRSNSGRVSGELFF,TGTGCCAGCAGCCCCCGTAGTAACTCCGGGAGAGTATCCGGGGAGCTGTTTTTT
.,TRBJ2-5,TRBV11-2,few,CASSPGAFQETQYF,TGTGCCAGCAGCCCCGGGGCCTTCCAAGAGACCCAGTACTTC
.,TRBJ1-1,TRBV14,.,CASSHASGPNTEAFF,TGTGCCAGCAGCCACGCCTCGGGGCCCAACACTGAAGCTTTCTTT
TRBD1,TRBJ2-7,TRBV18,.,CASSSGTGYEQYF,TGTGCCAGCTCATCCGGGACAGGCTACGAGCAGTACTTC